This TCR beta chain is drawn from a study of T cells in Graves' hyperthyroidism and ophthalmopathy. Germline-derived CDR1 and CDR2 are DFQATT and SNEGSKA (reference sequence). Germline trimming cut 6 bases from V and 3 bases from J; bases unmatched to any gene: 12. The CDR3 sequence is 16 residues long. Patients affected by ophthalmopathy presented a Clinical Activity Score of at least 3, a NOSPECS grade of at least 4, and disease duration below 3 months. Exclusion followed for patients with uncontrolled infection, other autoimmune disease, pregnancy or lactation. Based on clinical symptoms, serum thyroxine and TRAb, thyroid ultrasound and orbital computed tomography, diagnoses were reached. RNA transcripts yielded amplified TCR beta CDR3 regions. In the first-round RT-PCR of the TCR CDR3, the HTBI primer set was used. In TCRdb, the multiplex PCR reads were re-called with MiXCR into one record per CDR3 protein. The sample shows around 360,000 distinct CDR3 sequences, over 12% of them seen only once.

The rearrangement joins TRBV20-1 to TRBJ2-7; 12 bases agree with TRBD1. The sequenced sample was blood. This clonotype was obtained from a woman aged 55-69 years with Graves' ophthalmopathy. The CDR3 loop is CSATGTGGLRNYEQYF. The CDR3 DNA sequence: TGCAGTGCAACCGGGACAGGGGGCCTGAGGAACTACGAGCAGTACTTC.